This T cell receptor beta chain was profiled in a study of T cell responses to AZD1222 COVID-19 vaccine. Study results and caveats: The sample set comprised mostly white British donors with more females, and clonal diversity was possibly underestimated. Regions 160-218 and 743-854 dominated among vaccine-associated CD4 TCRs spanning spike. Variant regions that are unmutated are reportedly the target of nearly half of spike-specific TCRs.

Clones were read by immunoSEQ multiplex PCR, and TCRdb kept only the in-frame ones, dropping some. The sample holds about 110,000 clones, more than 75% seen once. The CDR3 is 14 amino acids. V was pared by 4 bases and J by 0 bases, with 7 bases between. CDR1 SGHTA and CDR2 FQGNSA come from the germline V gene. In the case of this clone: Antigen: not known.

The chain is built from TRBV7-2 and TRBJ1-3; D is unresolved. This clonotype originated in an adult in good health. Sequences were derived from peripheral blood, sampled on day 0 of AZD1222 vaccination. CDR3 nucleotides: TGTGCCAGCAGCTACGGACCCTCTGGAAACACCATATATTTT. Protein sequence: CASSYGPSGNTIYF.